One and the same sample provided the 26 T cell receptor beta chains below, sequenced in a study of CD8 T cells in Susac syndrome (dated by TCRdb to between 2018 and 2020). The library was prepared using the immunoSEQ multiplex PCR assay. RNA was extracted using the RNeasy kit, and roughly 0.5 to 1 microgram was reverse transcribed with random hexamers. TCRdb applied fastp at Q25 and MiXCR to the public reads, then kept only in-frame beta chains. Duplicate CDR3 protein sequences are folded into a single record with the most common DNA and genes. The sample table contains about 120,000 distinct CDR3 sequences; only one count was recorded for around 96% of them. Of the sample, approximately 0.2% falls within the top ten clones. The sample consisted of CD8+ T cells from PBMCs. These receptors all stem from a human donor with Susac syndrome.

The CDR3 nucleotides are TGTGCCACCAGCCCTGGGACGGGACAAGCCTCTGGGGCCAACGTCCTGACTTTC. Encoded protein: CATSPGTGQASGANVLTF. The V call is TRBV24-1, the J call TRBJ2-6; D perhaps matches TRBD1 (6 bases). Looked up from germline, CDR1 is KGHDR and CDR2 is SFDVKD. The CDR3 is 18 amino acids. The V end lost 7 bases, the J end lost 0 bases, and 18 bases lay between the germline ends.

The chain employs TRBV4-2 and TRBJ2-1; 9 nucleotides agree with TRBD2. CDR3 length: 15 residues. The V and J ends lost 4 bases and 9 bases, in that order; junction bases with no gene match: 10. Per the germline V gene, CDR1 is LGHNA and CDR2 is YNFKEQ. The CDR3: CASSPGVAGDGEQFF. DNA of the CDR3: TGTGCCAGCAGCCCCGGGGTAGCGGGAGACGGTGAGCAGTTCTTC.

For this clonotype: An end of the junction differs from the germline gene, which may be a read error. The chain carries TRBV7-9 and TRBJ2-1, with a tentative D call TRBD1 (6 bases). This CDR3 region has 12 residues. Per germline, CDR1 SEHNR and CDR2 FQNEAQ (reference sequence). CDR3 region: CASSFGTMGATF. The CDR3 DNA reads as TGTGCCAGCAGTTTCGGCACTATGGGGGCGACCTTC. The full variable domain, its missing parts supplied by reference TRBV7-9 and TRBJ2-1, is DTGVSQNPRHKITKRGQNVTFRCDPISEHNRLYWYRQTLGQGPEFLTYFQNEAQLEKSRLLSDRFSAERPKGSFSTLEIQRTEQGDSAMYLCASSFGTMGATFGPGTRLTVL.

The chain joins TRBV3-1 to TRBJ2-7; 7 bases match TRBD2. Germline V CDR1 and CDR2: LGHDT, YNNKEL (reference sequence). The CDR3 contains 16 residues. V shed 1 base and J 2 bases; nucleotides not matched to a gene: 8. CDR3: CASSQVVWGGTYEQYF. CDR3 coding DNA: TGTGCCAGCAGCCAAGTGGTCTGGGGGGGAACCTACGAGCAGTACTTC.

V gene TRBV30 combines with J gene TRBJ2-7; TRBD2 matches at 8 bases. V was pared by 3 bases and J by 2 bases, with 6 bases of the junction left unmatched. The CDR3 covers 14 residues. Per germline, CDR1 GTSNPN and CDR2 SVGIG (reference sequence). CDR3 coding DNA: TGTGCCTGGAGCTCCGGTAGCGGGACCTACGAGCAGTACTTC. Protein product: CAWSSGSGTYEQYF.

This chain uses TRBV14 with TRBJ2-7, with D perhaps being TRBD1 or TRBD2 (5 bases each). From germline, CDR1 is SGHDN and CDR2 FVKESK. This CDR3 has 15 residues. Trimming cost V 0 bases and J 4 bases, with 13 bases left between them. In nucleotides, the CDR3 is TGTGCCAGCAGCCAAGAGGGTCGTTGGGGGTACGAGCAGTACTTC. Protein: CASSQEGRWGYEQYF.

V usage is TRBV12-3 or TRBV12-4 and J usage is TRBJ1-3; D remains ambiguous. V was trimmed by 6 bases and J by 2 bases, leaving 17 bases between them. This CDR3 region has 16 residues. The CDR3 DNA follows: TGTGCCAGCAGGACCGGAGTGGGGTTCACTGGAAACACCATATATTTT. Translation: CASRTGVGFTGNTIYF.

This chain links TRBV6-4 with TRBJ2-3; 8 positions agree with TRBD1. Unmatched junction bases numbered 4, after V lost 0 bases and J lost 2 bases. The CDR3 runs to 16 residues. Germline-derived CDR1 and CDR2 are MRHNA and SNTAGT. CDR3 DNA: TGTGCCAGCAGTGACTCGACTCAGGGGGCCACAGATACGCAGTATTTT. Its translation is CASSDSTQGATDTQYF.

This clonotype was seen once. The CDR3 sequence is CASSQDPAGGLRGYTF. The CDR3 DNA reads TGCGCCAGCAGCCAAGATCCCGCAGGGGGCCTTCGGGGCTACACCTTC. The V gene is TRBV4-3, the J gene TRBJ1-2, with 8 bases aligning to TRBD1. CDR1 is LGHNA and CDR2 is YSLEER in the germline V gene. The CDR3 is 16 residues long. Unmatched junction bases numbered 11, after V lost 0 bases and J lost 8 bases.

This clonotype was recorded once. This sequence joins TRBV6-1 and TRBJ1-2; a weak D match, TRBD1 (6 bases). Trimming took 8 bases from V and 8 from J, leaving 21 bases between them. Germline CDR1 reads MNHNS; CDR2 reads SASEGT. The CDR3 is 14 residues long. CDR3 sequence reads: CASSSGKGGDGYTF. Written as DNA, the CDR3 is TGTGCCAGCTCGTCCGGTAAGGGGGGCGACGGCTACACCTTC.

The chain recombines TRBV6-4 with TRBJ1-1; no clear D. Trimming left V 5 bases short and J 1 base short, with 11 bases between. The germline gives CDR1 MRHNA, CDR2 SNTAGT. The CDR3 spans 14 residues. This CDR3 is CASSPSTENTEAFF. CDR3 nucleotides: TGTGCCAGCAGTCCGTCTACGGAGAACACTGAAGCTTTCTTT.

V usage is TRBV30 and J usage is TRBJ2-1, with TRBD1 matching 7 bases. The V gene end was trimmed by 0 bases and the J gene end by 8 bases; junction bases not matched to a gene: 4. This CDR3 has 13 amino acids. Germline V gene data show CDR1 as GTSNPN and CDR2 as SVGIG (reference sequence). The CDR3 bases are TGTGCCTGGAGTGTACAGGGGACCCATGAGCAGTTCTTC. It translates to CAWSVQGTHEQFF.

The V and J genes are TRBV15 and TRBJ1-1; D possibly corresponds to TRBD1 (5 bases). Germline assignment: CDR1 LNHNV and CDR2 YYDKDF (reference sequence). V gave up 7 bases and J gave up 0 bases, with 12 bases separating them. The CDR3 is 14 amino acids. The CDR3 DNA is TGTGCCACCACAACGGGACGGATGAACACTGAAGCTTTCTTT. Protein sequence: CATTTGRMNTEAFF.

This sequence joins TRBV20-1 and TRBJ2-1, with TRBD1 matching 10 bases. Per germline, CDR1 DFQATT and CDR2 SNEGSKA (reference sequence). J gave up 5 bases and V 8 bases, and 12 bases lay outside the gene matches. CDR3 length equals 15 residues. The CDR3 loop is CSLPRGTGDHNEQFF. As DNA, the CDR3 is TGCAGTCTTCCGCGGGGGACAGGGGACCACAATGAGCAGTTCTTC.

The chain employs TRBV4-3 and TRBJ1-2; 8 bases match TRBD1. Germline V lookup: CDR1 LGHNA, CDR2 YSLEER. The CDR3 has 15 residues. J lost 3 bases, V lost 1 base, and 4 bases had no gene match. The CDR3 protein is CASSQVEGQDYGYTF. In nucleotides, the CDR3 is TGCGCCAGCAGCCAAGTCGAGGGACAGGACTATGGCTACACCTTC.

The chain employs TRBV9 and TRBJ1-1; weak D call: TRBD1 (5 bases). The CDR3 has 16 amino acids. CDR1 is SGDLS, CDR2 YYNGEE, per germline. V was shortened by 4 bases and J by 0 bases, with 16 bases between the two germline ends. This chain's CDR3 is CASSPSGTHMNTEAFF. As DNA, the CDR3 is TGTGCCAGCAGCCCGTCCGGGACGCATATGAACACTGAAGCTTTCTTT.

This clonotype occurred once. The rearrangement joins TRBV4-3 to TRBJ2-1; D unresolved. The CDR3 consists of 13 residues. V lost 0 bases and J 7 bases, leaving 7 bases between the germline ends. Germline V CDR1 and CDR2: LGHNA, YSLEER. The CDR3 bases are TGCGCCAGCAGCCAAGAGAGTCGGAATGAGCAGTTCTTC. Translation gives CASSQESRNEQFF.

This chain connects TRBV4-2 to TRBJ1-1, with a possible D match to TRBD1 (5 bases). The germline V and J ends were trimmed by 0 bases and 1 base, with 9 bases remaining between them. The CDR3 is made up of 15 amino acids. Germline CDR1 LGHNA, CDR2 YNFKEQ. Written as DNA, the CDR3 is TGTGCCAGCAGCCAAGAGGACACGTCGAACACTGAAGCTTTCTTT. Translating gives CASSQEDTSNTEAFF.

The CDR3 sequence is CASTSGGQPQHF. The CDR3 DNA follows: TGTGCCAGTACATCAGGGGGTCAGCCCCAGCATTTT. The chain carries TRBV19 and TRBJ1-5; 7 bases match TRBD1. Germline CDR1 and CDR2: LNHDA and SQIVND (reference sequence). The CDR3 length is 12 residues. Trimming cost V 7 bases and J 6 bases; bases outside gene matches: 3.

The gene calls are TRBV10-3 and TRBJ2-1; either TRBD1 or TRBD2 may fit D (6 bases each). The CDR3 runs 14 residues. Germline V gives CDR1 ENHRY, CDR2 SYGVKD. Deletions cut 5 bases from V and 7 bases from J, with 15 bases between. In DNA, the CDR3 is TGTGCCATCAGTCCCGGGGGCGCGTATAATGAGCAGTTCTTC. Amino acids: CAISPGGAYNEQFF.

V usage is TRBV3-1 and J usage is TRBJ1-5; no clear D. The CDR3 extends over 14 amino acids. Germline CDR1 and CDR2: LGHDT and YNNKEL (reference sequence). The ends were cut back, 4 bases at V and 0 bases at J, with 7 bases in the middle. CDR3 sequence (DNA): TGTGCCAGCAGCCTGCAAATTAGCAATCAGCCCCAGCATTTT. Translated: CASSLQISNQPQHF.

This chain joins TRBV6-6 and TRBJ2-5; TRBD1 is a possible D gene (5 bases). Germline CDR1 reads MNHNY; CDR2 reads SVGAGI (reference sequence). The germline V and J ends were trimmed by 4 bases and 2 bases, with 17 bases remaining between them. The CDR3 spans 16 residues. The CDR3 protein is CASSSTAPQLQETQYF. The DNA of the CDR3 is TGTGCCAGCAGTTCGACAGCACCGCAACTGCAAGAGACCCAGTACTTC.

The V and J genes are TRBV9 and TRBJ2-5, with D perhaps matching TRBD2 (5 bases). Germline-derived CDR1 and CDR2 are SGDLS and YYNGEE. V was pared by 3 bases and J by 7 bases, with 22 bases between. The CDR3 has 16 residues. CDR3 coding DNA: TGTGCCAGCAGCGCTCTGGAGAGGGTGCCGATCGGGACCCAGTACTTC. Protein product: CASSALERVPIGTQYF.

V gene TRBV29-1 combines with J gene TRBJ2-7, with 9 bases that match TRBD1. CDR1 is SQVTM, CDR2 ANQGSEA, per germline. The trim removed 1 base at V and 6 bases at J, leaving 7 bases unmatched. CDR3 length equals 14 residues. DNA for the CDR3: TGCAGCGTTGAAGTCAGAGGGACAGGGACCGAGCAGTACTTC. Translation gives CSVEVRGTGTEQYF.

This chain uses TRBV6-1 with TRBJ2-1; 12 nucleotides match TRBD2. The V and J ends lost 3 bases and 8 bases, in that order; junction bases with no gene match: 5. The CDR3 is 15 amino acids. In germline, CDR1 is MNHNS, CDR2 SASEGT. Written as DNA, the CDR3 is TGTGCCAGCAGTGAGCTAGCGGGGGGGCCCGATGAGCAGTTCTTC. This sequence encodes CASSELAGGPDEQFF.

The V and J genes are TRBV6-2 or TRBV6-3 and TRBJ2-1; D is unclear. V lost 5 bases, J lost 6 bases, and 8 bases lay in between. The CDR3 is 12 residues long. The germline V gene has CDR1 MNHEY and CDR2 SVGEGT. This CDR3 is CASSPTFNEQFF. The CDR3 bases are TGTGCCAGCAGTCCAACCTTCAATGAGCAGTTCTTC.